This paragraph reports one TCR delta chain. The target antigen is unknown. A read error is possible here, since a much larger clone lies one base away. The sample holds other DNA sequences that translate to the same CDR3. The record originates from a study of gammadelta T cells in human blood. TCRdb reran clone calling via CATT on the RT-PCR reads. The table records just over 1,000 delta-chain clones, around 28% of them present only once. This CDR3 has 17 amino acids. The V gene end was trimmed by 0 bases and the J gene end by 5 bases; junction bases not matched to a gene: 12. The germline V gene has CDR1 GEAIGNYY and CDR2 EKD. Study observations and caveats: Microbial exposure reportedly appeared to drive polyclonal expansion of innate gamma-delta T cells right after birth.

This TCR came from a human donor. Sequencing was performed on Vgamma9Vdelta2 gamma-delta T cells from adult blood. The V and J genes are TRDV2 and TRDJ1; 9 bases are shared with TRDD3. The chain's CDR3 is CACDTLTFGDTPDKLIF. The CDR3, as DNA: TGTGCCTGTGACACCTTAACCTTCGGGGATACGCCAGATAAACTCATCTTT.